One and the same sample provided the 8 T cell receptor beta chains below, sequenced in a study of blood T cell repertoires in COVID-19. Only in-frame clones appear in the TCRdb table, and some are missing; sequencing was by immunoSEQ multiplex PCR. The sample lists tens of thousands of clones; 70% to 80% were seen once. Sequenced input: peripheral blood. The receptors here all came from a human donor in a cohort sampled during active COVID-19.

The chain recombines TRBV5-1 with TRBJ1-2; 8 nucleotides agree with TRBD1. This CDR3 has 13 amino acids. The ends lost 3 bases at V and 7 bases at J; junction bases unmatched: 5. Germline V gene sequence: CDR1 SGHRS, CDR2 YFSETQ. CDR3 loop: CASSSGQGGGYTF. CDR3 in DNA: TGCGCCAGCAGCTCCGGACAGGGCGGTGGCTACACCTTC. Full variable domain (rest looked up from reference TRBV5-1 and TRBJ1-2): KAGVTQTPRYLIKTRGQQVTLSCSPISGHRSVSWYQQTPGQGLQFLFEYFSETQRNKGNFPGRFSGRQFSNSRSEMNVSTLELGDSALYLCASSSGQGGGYTFGSGTRLTVV.

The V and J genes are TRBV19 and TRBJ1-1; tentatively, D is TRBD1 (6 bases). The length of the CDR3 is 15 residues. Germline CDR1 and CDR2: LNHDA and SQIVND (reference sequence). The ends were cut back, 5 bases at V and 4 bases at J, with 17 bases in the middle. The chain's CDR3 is CASSSGHRRATEAFF. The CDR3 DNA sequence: TGTGCCAGTAGTTCGGGACACCGTAGAGCCACTGAAGCTTTCTTT.

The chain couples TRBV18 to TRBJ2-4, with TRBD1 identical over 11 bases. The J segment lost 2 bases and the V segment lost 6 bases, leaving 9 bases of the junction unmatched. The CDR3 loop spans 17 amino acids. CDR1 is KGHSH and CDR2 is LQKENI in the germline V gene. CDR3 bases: TGTGCCAGCTCTATTGGCGGGACAGGGGGTACCAAAAACATTCAGTACTTC. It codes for CASSIGGTGGTKNIQYF.

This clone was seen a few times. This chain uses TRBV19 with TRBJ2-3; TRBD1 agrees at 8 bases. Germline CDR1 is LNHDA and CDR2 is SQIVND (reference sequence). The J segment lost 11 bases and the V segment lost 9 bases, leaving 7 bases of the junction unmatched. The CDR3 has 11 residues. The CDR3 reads CASETGDLQYF. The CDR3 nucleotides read TGTGCCAGCGAGACAGGGGACCTGCAGTATTTT.

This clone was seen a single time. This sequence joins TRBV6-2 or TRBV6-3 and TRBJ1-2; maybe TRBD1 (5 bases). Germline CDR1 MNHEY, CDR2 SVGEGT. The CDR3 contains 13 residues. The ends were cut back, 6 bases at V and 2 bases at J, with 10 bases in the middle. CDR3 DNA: TGTGCCAGCAGCCAAGACAGAAACTATGGCTACACCTTC. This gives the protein CASSQDRNYGYTF.

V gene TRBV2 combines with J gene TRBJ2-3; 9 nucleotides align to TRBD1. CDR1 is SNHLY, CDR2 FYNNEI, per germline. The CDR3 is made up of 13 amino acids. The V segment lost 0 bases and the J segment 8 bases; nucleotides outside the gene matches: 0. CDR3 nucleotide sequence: TGTGCCAGCAGTGAAGCACAGGGGGCTACGCAGTATTTT. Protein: CASSEAQGATQYF.

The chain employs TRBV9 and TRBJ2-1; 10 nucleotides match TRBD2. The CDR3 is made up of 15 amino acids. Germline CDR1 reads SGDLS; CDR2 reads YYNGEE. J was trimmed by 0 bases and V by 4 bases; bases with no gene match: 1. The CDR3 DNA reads TGTGCCAGCAGCCCTAGCGGGGGCTCCTACAATGAGCAGTTCTTC. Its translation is CASSPSGGSYNEQFF.

CDR3 in amino acids: CASSPGTSGSSDTQYF. The CDR3 nucleotides read TGTGCCAGCAGCCCAGGGACTAGCGGGAGTAGCGATACGCAGTATTTT. The rearrangement joins TRBV7-9 to TRBJ2-3; TRBD2 matches 14 bases. This CDR3 comprises 16 residues. The ends lost 5 bases at V and 6 bases at J; junction bases unmatched: 7. From germline, CDR1 is SEHNR and CDR2 FQNEAQ (reference sequence).